The T cell receptor beta chain under discussion was sequenced for a study of T cell changes during pregnancy in multiple sclerosis. As for this clone: Additional DNA sequences in this sample encode the identical CDR3.

Produced via immunoSEQ multiplex PCR; TCRdb's table is partial and in-frame only. The sample consists of around 80,000 clones, about 94% of them appearing once. The CDR3 extends over 16 amino acids. V gave up 4 bases and J gave up 0 bases; unmatched junction bases: 7. In germline, CDR1 is SGHDT, CDR2 YYEEEE. The source of this sequence is a female donor in good health, enrolled as a control in a pregnancy study. The J gene is TRBJ2-3, the V gene TRBV5-6, with TRBD2 matching 8 bases. Specimen: peripheral blood, collected in the second trimester of pregnancy. This chain's CDR3 is CASSALSGASTDTQYF. The CDR3 DNA sequence: TGTGCCAGCAGCGCACTTAGCGGGGCTAGCACAGATACGCAGTATTTT.